Listed below are T cell receptor beta chains from one sample, sequenced in a study of persistence of HIV-infected CD4 T cells. Which antigens these TCRs recognize remains unknown. Only in-frame clones appear in the TCRdb table, and some are missing; sequencing was by immunoSEQ multiplex PCR. The sample holds 20,000 to 25,000 clones, about 74% seen once. The material was CD4+ T cells sorted from PBMCs after roughly 18-hour stimulation, obtained from a patient who received antiretroviral therapy. These receptors were taken from an adult man with HIV who was CMV-seropositive. CDR3s include the opening cysteine and the closing phenylalanine or tryptophan. A D gene is named only where the DNA matches it firmly. The size entry is marked missing in some rows and otherwise reads once, few, many or a size class.

j_call clone_size v_call d_call cdr3_aa cdr3_nt
TRBJ1-5 NA TRBV4-2 NA CASSQEVRGNQPQHF TGTGCCAGCAGCCAAGAAGTGCGTGGTAATCAGCCCCAGCATTTT
TRBJ2-1 once TRBV30 NA CACLRQVSYNEQFF TGTGCCTGCCTCCGGCAGGTCTCCTACAATGAGCAGTTCTTC
TRBJ1-6 NA TRBV27 TRBD1 CASSLSVSLDRGPSPLHF TGTGCCAGCAGTTTATCAGTGTCCTTAGACAGGGGACCTTCACCCCTCCACTTT
TRBJ2-3 NA TRBV29-1 NA CSGTRLGTDTQYF TGCAGCGGCACAAGGCTAGGTACAGATACGCAGTATTTT
TRBJ1-2 NA TRBV27 TRBD1 CASSLIRDSWNYGYTF TGTGCCAGCAGTTTAATCCGGGACAGCTGGAACTATGGCTACACCTTC
TRBJ1-4 NA TRBV18 NA CASSPTGPATNEKLFF TGTGCCAGCTCACCGACAGGACCCGCAACTAATGAAAAACTGTTTTTT
TRBJ2-3 NA TRBV2 TRBD1 CASSIGTAADTQYF TGTGCCAGCAGTATAGGGACAGCAGCAGATACGCAGTATTTT
TRBJ2-3 NA TRBV27 NA CASSPTYQDTQYF TGTGCCAGCAGTCCAACATACCAAGATACGCAGTATTTT
TRBJ2-7 NA TRBV7-6 TRBD2 CASSSYSGGAYEQYF TGTGCCAGCAGCTCCTATAGCGGGGGGGCCTACGAGCAGTACTTC
TRBJ1-1 NA TRBV5-1 NA CASSSGRSQGEAFF TGCGCCAGCAGCTCTGGGAGGTCACAGGGAGAAGCTTTCTTT
TRBJ2-3 NA TRBV24-1 TRBD2 CATSDGGADTQYF TGTGCCACCAGTGACGGGGGGGCCGATACGCAGTATTTT
TRBJ2-2 NA TRBV10-1 NA CASREVVNTGELFF TGCGCCAGCAGAGAAGTGGTGAACACCGGGGAGCTGTTTTTT
TRBJ2-3 NA TRBV6-5 NA CASSYDRPSTDTQYF TGTGCCAGCAGTTACGACAGACCGTCCACAGATACGCAGTATTTT
TRBJ2-7 NA TRBV5-1 NA CASRDQTGDEQYF TGCGCCAGCCGCGATCAGACCGGGGACGAGCAGTACTTC
TRBJ2-3 NA TRBV5-5 TRBD1 CASSNWDRGLRDTQYF TGTGCCAGCAGCAATTGGGACAGGGGGTTAAGAGATACGCAGTATTTT
TRBJ2-7 NA TRBV11-2 TRBD2 CASSLVAGPYEQYF TGTGCCAGCAGCTTAGTAGCGGGGCCCTACGAGCAGTACTTC
TRBJ1-6 NA TRBV19 NA CASSRRENNSPLHF TGTGCCAGTAGTCGCCGGGAGAATAATTCACCCCTCCACTTT
TRBJ1-2 NA TRBV9 NA CASSVDPDSPEGYTF TGTGCCAGCAGCGTTGACCCAGACTCTCCCGAGGGCTACACCTTC
TRBJ1-1 NA TRBV5-1 NA CASSLAGGNTEAFF TGCGCCAGCAGCTTGGCCGGAGGGAACACTGAAGCTTTCTTT
TRBJ2-7 NA TRBV27 NA CASSPRTESYEQYF TGTGCCAGCAGTCCGCGGACAGAGTCCTACGAGCAGTACTTC
TRBJ1-2 once TRBV24-1 NA CATSDSARESGYGYTF TGTGCCACCAGTGATTCGGCACGGGAATCGGGCTATGGCTACACCTTC
TRBJ2-7 NA TRBV7-2 TRBD1 CASSLGFRGPYEQYF TGTGCCAGCAGCTTAGGTTTTAGGGGGCCCTACGAGCAGTACTTC
TRBJ1-3 NA TRBV7-2 NA CASSLSFRGSGNTIYF TGTGCCAGCAGCTTATCGTTCAGAGGTTCTGGAAACACCATATATTTT
TRBJ2-7 NA TRBV19 TRBD1 CASRPGQSSYEQYF TGTGCCAGTAGGCCGGGACAGAGCTCCTACGAGCAGTACTTC